A selection of T cell receptor beta chains follows, all from one sample in a study of human thymus T cells. Repertoires were generated with immunoSEQ multiplex PCR, while TCRdb's copy carries only in-frame clones and drops some. The sample records approximately 46,000 clones, roughly 94% being singletons. The sequenced material came from blood. These receptors were obtained from a girl in the first two years of life with a congenital heart defect but otherwise immunologically healthy. The CDR3 runs from the conserved cysteine through the conserved F or W. Each record gives: D gene, J gene, V gene, CDR3 length, CDR3 protein. A D gene is named only where the DNA matches it firmly.

D gene: NA; J gene: TRBJ1-2; V gene: TRBV5-1; CDR3 length: 14; CDR3 protein: CASSNSSPNYGYTF
D gene: NA; J gene: TRBJ2-3; V gene: TRBV27; CDR3 length: 11; CDR3 protein: CASSRGDTQYF
D gene: TRBD2; J gene: TRBJ2-3; V gene: TRBV10-3; CDR3 length: 14; CDR3 protein: CAIRAGDGADTQYF
D gene: TRBD1; J gene: TRBJ2-7; V gene: TRBV2; CDR3 length: 14; CDR3 protein: CASTLTGGSYEQYF
D gene: TRBD1; J gene: TRBJ1-2; V gene: TRBV4-1; CDR3 length: 18; CDR3 protein: CASSQFHGTAAINYGYTF
D gene: NA; J gene: TRBJ2-7; V gene: TRBV27; CDR3 length: 15; CDR3 protein: CASSFGAVSRDEQYF
D gene: TRBD1; J gene: TRBJ1-1; V gene: TRBV10-3; CDR3 length: 12; CDR3 protein: CAISRGTGQAFF
D gene: NA; J gene: TRBJ2-2; V gene: TRBV29-1; CDR3 length: 9; CDR3 protein: CSVTGELFF
D gene: NA; J gene: TRBJ2-7; V gene: TRBV11-2; CDR3 length: 16; CDR3 protein: CASSLVGSYLTYEQYF
D gene: NA; J gene: TRBJ2-6; V gene: TRBV7-8; CDR3 length: 20; CDR3 protein: CASSQTGALQGLSGANVLTF
D gene: TRBD2; J gene: TRBJ2-6; V gene: TRBV7-9; CDR3 length: 19; CDR3 protein: CASSSSGRGLISGANVLTF
D gene: NA; J gene: TRBJ1-1; V gene: TRBV5-1; CDR3 length: 18; CDR3 protein: CASSFRGRVQLGNTEAFF
D gene: TRBD1; J gene: TRBJ2-6; V gene: TRBV11-2; CDR3 length: 18; CDR3 protein: CASSFFWDRRAGANVLTF
D gene: TRBD2; J gene: TRBJ2-5; V gene: TRBV7-2; CDR3 length: 15; CDR3 protein: CASSLKGLAGETQYF
D gene: TRBD2; J gene: TRBJ2-1; V gene: TRBV10-3; CDR3 length: 13; CDR3 protein: CAISDTSGSRMFF
D gene: TRBD1; J gene: TRBJ1-5; V gene: TRBV28; CDR3 length: 16; CDR3 protein: CASSRGGTGVNQPQHF
D gene: NA; J gene: TRBJ2-1; V gene: TRBV18; CDR3 length: 16; CDR3 protein: CASSPSPGSHPNEQFF
D gene: NA; J gene: TRBJ2-1; V gene: TRBV9; CDR3 length: 14; CDR3 protein: CASSPRALYNEQFF
D gene: NA; J gene: TRBJ1-4; V gene: TRBV6-5; CDR3 length: 15; CDR3 protein: CASSYSWATNEKLFF
D gene: TRBD1; J gene: TRBJ2-5; V gene: TRBV28; CDR3 length: 15; CDR3 protein: CASSSPGQGQETQYF
D gene: NA; J gene: TRBJ1-5; V gene: TRBV27; CDR3 length: 15; CDR3 protein: CASSLVRTVNQPQHF
D gene: TRBD2; J gene: TRBJ2-7; V gene: TRBV7-3; CDR3 length: 15; CDR3 protein: CASSLVATSPLEQYF
D gene: TRBD1; J gene: TRBJ2-7; V gene: TRBV7-6; CDR3 length: 16; CDR3 protein: CASSPQGAYLPYEQYF
D gene: NA; J gene: TRBJ1-3; V gene: TRBV5-4; CDR3 length: 16; CDR3 protein: CASSNPGQTSGNTIYF
D gene: NA; J gene: TRBJ2-2; V gene: TRBV15; CDR3 length: 14; CDR3 protein: CATSRDRRIGELFF
D gene: NA; J gene: TRBJ2-7; V gene: TRBV2; CDR3 length: 12; CDR3 protein: CASRGASYEQYF
D gene: NA; J gene: TRBJ1-6; V gene: TRBV6-6; CDR3 length: 14; CDR3 protein: CASGGQAPNSPLHF
D gene: NA; J gene: TRBJ2-3; V gene: TRBV4-3; CDR3 length: 14; CDR3 protein: CASSWTASTDTQYF
D gene: TRBD1; J gene: TRBJ1-2; V gene: TRBV5-1; CDR3 length: 16; CDR3 protein: CASSLRTGAKRNGYTF
D gene: TRBD1; J gene: TRBJ1-2; V gene: TRBV7-2; CDR3 length: 16; CDR3 protein: CASSLGPLTSGGGYTF
D gene: TRBD1; J gene: TRBJ2-3; V gene: TRBV6-5; CDR3 length: 14; CDR3 protein: CASSNGQGADTQYF
D gene: TRBD1; J gene: TRBJ2-7; V gene: TRBV11-2; CDR3 length: 15; CDR3 protein: CASSPRTGPSYEQYF
D gene: TRBD2; J gene: TRBJ2-1; V gene: TRBV5-4; CDR3 length: 17; CDR3 protein: CASSLGGGGPRPNEQFF
D gene: NA; J gene: TRBJ1-5; V gene: TRBV7-2; CDR3 length: 15; CDR3 protein: CASRPDIHSNQPQHF
D gene: NA; J gene: TRBJ2-1; V gene: TRBV27; CDR3 length: 16; CDR3 protein: CASRPTLGRDYNEQFF
D gene: NA; J gene: TRBJ2-1; V gene: TRBV5-4; CDR3 length: 15; CDR3 protein: CASSLESNSYNEQFF
D gene: NA; J gene: TRBJ2-7; V gene: TRBV10-3; CDR3 length: 14; CDR3 protein: CAITPSGPGGEQYF
D gene: NA; J gene: TRBJ2-7; V gene: TRBV28; CDR3 length: 14; CDR3 protein: CASSSRQVVYEQYF
D gene: NA; J gene: TRBJ2-7; V gene: TRBV5-4; CDR3 length: 14; CDR3 protein: CASSQGTSSYEQYF
D gene: TRBD1; J gene: TRBJ2-7; V gene: TRBV6-1; CDR3 length: 14; CDR3 protein: CASRSKGALYEQYF
D gene: TRBD2; J gene: TRBJ2-5; V gene: TRBV5-1; CDR3 length: 14; CDR3 protein: CASSLGRRGETQYF
D gene: NA; J gene: TRBJ2-1; V gene: TRBV7-3; CDR3 length: 13; CDR3 protein: CASSDLRGNEQFF
D gene: TRBD2; J gene: TRBJ2-1; V gene: TRBV19; CDR3 length: 16; CDR3 protein: CASSMDQGLANNEQFF
D gene: NA; J gene: TRBJ2-7; V gene: TRBV14; CDR3 length: 13; CDR3 protein: CASSIGISYEQYF
D gene: NA; J gene: TRBJ2-5; V gene: TRBV11-2; CDR3 length: 14; CDR3 protein: CASRSQGRQETQYF
D gene: NA; J gene: TRBJ1-6; V gene: TRBV27; CDR3 length: 15; CDR3 protein: CASSPGSSYNSPLHF
D gene: TRBD1; J gene: TRBJ2-1; V gene: TRBV6-1; CDR3 length: 14; CDR3 protein: CAGSGTVARNEQFF
D gene: NA; J gene: TRBJ2-5; V gene: TRBV19; CDR3 length: 13; CDR3 protein: CASSGAGGETQYF
D gene: NA; J gene: TRBJ1-2; V gene: TRBV20-1; CDR3 length: 11; CDR3 protein: CSAKGGYGYTF
D gene: NA; J gene: TRBJ1-2; V gene: TRBV29-1; CDR3 length: 11; CDR3 protein: CSVSGLYGYTF
D gene: NA; J gene: TRBJ1-1; V gene: TRBV5-1; CDR3 length: 15; CDR3 protein: CASSLDSPGRAEAFF
D gene: TRBD2; J gene: TRBJ2-1; V gene: TRBV2; CDR3 length: 12; CDR3 protein: CASKGEGNEQFF
D gene: NA; J gene: TRBJ2-7; V gene: TRBV28; CDR3 length: 15; CDR3 protein: CASSLSRDRSGEQYF
D gene: TRBD1; J gene: TRBJ2-5; V gene: TRBV30; CDR3 length: 14; CDR3 protein: CAWSGDRAGETQYF
D gene: NA; J gene: TRBJ1-2; V gene: TRBV29-1; CDR3 length: 12; CDR3 protein: CSVWSGAGGYTF